The present TCR beta chain was sequenced within a study of Ad26.COV2.S vaccination and SARS-CoV-2 variants. Points on this clone: No antigen is known for it.

General observations from the study: Across vaccine and placebo recipients, the breadth of non-spike TCRs was similar. Vaccinees reportedly had broad spike-specific CD8+ and CD4+ T cell responses. While placebo recipients had lower spike-specific TCR breadth, vaccine recipients had more.

Germline V gene data show CDR1 as SGHTA and CDR2 as FQGNSA. With 3 bases clipped from V and 0 bases from J, the junction kept 7 bases outside the gene matches. This CDR3 is built from 17 residues. This sample's treatment: over 15 received Ad26.COV2.S at low or high dose, single or two shots; roughly five received placebo; per-sample allocation not given. On day 63 after the first injection, vaccine and placebo recipients gave samples. Repertoires were generated with immunoSEQ multiplex PCR, while TCRdb's copy carries only in-frame clones and drops some. In the table there are a few hundred thousand clones, about 92% of which are singletons.

Here the sequenced sample was peripheral blood, taken in a trial of Ad26.COV2.S vaccine versus placebo. This chain joins TRBV7-2 and TRBJ2-3; 9 bases are shared with TRBD2. The origin of this receptor is a person between 18 and 60 years old who received the Ad26.COV2.S COVID-19 vaccine or a placebo. The CDR3 sequence is CASSFELAGSSTDTQYF. CDR3 DNA sequence: TGTGCCAGCAGCTTCGAGCTAGCGGGGTCTAGCACAGATACGCAGTATTTT. The whole variable domain, filled in from reference TRBV7-2 and TRBJ2-3, reads GAGVSQSPSNKVTEKGKDVELRCDPISGHTALYWYRQSLGQGLEFLIYFQGNSAPDKSGLPSDRFSAERTGGSVSTLTIQRTQQEDSAVYLCASSFELAGSSTDTQYFGPGTRLTVL.